These T cell receptor beta chains were read from a single sample in a study of cytotoxic CD8 clonotypes in ibrutinib-treated CLL. The assay was immunoSEQ multiplex PCR, and TCRdb's table has in-frame clones only and misses some. The sample includes 40,000 to 50,000 clones, 50% to 65% of them seen just once. The sequencing used PBMCs, collected after 24 months of ibrutinib treatment. The origin of the receptors is a human donor with chronic lymphocytic leukemia. The CDR3 runs from the conserved cysteine through the conserved F or W. A D gene is named only where the DNA matches it firmly. For some rows the clone size is stated as once, few or many, or as a class when expanded; others skip it.

V: TRBV29-1; D: -; size: -; J: TRBJ2-5; length: 12; CDR3: CSVAQGQETQYF; DNA: TGCAGCGTCGCCCAGGGACAAGAGACCCAGTACTTC
V: TRBV5-6; D: -; size: -; J: TRBJ2-5; length: 13; CDR3: CASSLRGSETQYF; DNA: TGTGCCAGCAGCTTACGGGGGTCGGAGACCCAGTACTTC
V: TRBV29-1; D: -; size: -; J: TRBJ2-7; length: 13; CDR3: CSAVGRNPYEQYF; DNA: TGCAGCGCGGTGGGACGGAACCCCTACGAGCAGTACTTC
V: TRBV6-1; D: -; size: medium-sized; J: TRBJ1-6; length: 14; CDR3: CASSEAGESSPLHF; DNA: TGTGCCAGCAGTGAAGCTGGCGAATCTTCACCCCTCCACTTT
V: TRBV5-1; D: TRBD1; size: -; J: TRBJ1-3; length: 14; CDR3: CASSLTGGGNTIYF; DNA: TGCGCCAGCAGCTTGACAGGGGGCGGAAACACCATATATTTT
V: TRBV5-1; D: TRBD1; size: few; J: TRBJ2-3; length: 14; CDR3: CASSLGAGGDTQYF; DNA: TGCGCCAGCAGCTTGGGGGCAGGGGGAGATACGCAGTATTTT
V: TRBV4-1; D: TRBD2; size: -; J: TRBJ2-1; length: 17; CDR3: CASSRLLTSGGENEQFF; DNA: TGCGCCAGCAGCCGACTACTGACCAGCGGGGGAGAAAATGAGCAGTTCTTC
V: TRBV10-2; D: -; size: many; J: TRBJ2-7; length: 12; CDR3: CASKVGGYEQYF; DNA: TGCGCCAGCAAAGTTGGCGGCTACGAGCAGTACTTC
V: TRBV10-3; D: -; size: -; J: TRBJ2-5; length: 15; CDR3: CAISGRGGREETQYF; DNA: TGTGCCATCAGTGGTAGGGGGGGCAGGGAAGAGACCCAGTACTTC
V: TRBV13; D: -; size: many; J: TRBJ2-4; length: 15; CDR3: CASSSTGGGGHIQYF; DNA: TGTGCCAGCAGCTCCACAGGCGGTGGGGGGCACATTCAGTACTTC
V: TRBV5-1; D: TRBD2; size: -; J: TRBJ2-3; length: 17; CDR3: CASSSGLAGAGTDTQYF; DNA: TGCGCCAGCAGCTCGGGACTAGCGGGGGCCGGCACAGATACGCAGTATTTT
V: TRBV29-1; D: -; size: -; J: TRBJ2-5; length: 12; CDR3: CSVGGTGETQYF; DNA: TGCAGCGTTGGGGGCACCGGGGAGACCCAGTACTTC
V: TRBV29-1; D: -; size: -; J: TRBJ2-7; length: 14; CDR3: CSVERAQESGEQYF; DNA: TGCAGCGTTGAACGGGCCCAAGAAAGTGGCGAGCAGTACTTC
V: TRBV19; D: -; size: few; J: TRBJ1-2; length: 14; CDR3: CASNGGPANYGYTF; DNA: TGTGCCAGTAACGGGGGTCCTGCTAACTATGGCTACACCTTC
V: TRBV21-1; D: -; size: -; J: TRBJ2-1; length: 17; CDR3: CASRGTSGGLSYNEQFF; DNA: TGTGCCAGCAGGGGGACTAGCGGGGGCCTCTCCTACAATGAGCAGTTCTTC
V: TRBV6-6; D: -; size: few; J: TRBJ2-1; length: 11; CDR3: CASSYTHEQFF; DNA: TGTGCCAGCAGTTACACCCATGAGCAGTTCTTC
V: TRBV15; D: -; size: -; J: TRBJ1-1; length: 19; CDR3: CATSRDVVRLGHPNTEAFF; DNA: TGTGCCACCAGCAGAGATGTCGTACGTTTGGGACACCCGAACACTGAAGCTTTCTTT
V: TRBV29-1; D: -; size: few; J: TRBJ2-3; length: 12; CDR3: CSVVEGADTQYF; DNA: TGCAGCGTTGTGGAAGGGGCAGATACGCAGTATTTT
V: TRBV6-1; D: -; size: -; J: TRBJ1-2; length: 12; CDR3: CASMGGDYGYTF; DNA: TGTGCCAGCATGGGGGGGGACTATGGCTACACCTTC